This TCR beta chain appears in the sequencing data of a study of shared clonotypes between healthy human individuals. As defined, naive CD8 cells were CD45RO-negative and positively selected for CCR7, with terminally differentiated effector memory CD45RA+ cells excluded. Data came from immunoSEQ multiplex PCR; TCRdb stores just in-frame clones and leaves some out. The repertoire has about 2.1 million clones, about 93% of them found once; the top ten carry around 1.7%. J gave up 6 bases and V 4 bases, and 11 bases lay outside the gene matches. Germline assignment: CDR1 SGHRS and CDR2 YFSETQ. The CDR3 spans 15 residues.

The origin of this receptor is a man between 18 and 29 years old in good health. Some clones in this sample may be carry-over from other donors' samples. The chain employs TRBV5-1 and TRBJ2-7, with TRBD2 identical over 9 bases. The specimen sequenced was naive CD8+ T cells from PBMCs. The CDR3 DNA reads as TGCGCCAGCAGCGGCACACCGGGACTAGCATCCGAGCAGTACTTC. This sequence encodes CASSGTPGLASEQYF. Combining the CDR3 with reference TRBV5-1 and TRBJ2-7 gives the whole variable domain KAGVTQTPRYLIKTRGQQVTLSCSPISGHRSVSWYQQTPGQGLQFLFEYFSETQRNKGNFPGRFSGRQFSNSRSEMNVSTLELGDSALYLCASSGTPGLASEQYFGPGTRLTVT.